The present TCR beta chain was sequenced within a study of T cells in Graves' hyperthyroidism and ophthalmopathy (dated by TCRdb to 2018 to 2020). About the full investigation: Peripheral blood was collected at initial diagnosis, before any treatment. To identify TCR V-J signatures that set the groups apart, the researchers used a discovery cohort of 100 patients, made up of 43 with Graves' ophthalmopathy and some 55 with stable Graves' hyperthyroidism. Prospective prediction of ophthalmopathy was tested in an independent validation cohort of fewer than 20 hyperthyroidism patients and 15 to 17 patients who later progressed to ophthalmopathy. The 90 to 100 discovery patients were randomly divided into training and test sets at a 7:3 ratio. Thyroid tissue and blood T-cell repertoires from about 6 Graves' hyperthyroidism patients were also compared in the study. Once sampling was done, hyperthyroidism patients were given methimazole at a starting dose of 30 mg daily, whereas ophthalmopathy patients were given high-dose intravenous methylprednisolone. The paper reports TCR Vbeta CDR3 sequencing of some 140 peripheral blood samples: fewer than 50 ophthalmopathy, under 85 hyperthyroidism and approximately 17 progressor patients. The study at large found these results: No statistical method was used to set the sample size in advance, and investigators knew the group allocation. Blood samples also contained most of the expanded thyroid clonotypes (frequency above 0.001), which suggests that blood repertoires may reflect thyroid immune responses. During validation, the model predicted progression to ophthalmopathy a median of approximately 6.5 months ahead of onset, with just under 71% sensitivity and around 73% specificity. A model built on a 13 V-J signature distinguished ophthalmopathy from stable hyperthyroidism, reaching 85% to 90% sensitivity and around 81% specificity in cross-validation and 80%/75% in testing.

Many counts were recorded for this clonotype. The antigen it binds to is not known. The input lacks base qualities; no much larger clone sits a single base away. TCR beta CDR3 regions were amplified from RNA transcripts. For the first round of RT-PCR on the TCR CDR3, the HTBI primer set was used together with the Qiagen OneStep RT-PCR kit. Libraries were constructed in a second round of multiplex PCR, after which size selection and purification were performed. Sequencing of the libraries was done on an Illumina HiSeq2000 using paired-end 100 bp reads. The original pipeline was this. SOAPnuke was used to process the raw data, with reads discarded if the reads contained adapters or uncalled bases, had a mean Phred below 15, or lacked an exact constant-primer or identifier match. COPE v1.2.5 was used to merge high-quality paired reads, and clonotypes were defined as unique nucleotide sequences. MiTCR v1.1 was used to align the clonotypes against IMGT TRBV, TRBD and TRBJ reference segments. Analysis was restricted to V-J combinations with a frequency above 0.0001, which covered just over 98% of repertoires. A TCS score was defined as the ratio of F50 (clonal expansion) to E x V (chaos), with BLOSUM62-based TCRdist applied between CDR3 peptides within each V-J. Welch's t-statistics and random forest reduced several hundred V-J features to 13, which were used in a naive Bayes classifier (R e1071). The similarity between thyroid and blood repertoires was quantified using the Morisita-Horn index. TCRdb trimmed the raw reads at Q25, called clones with MiXCR and kept productive beta chains. For every CDR3 protein sequence, its rows merge into one entry that carries the most common genes and DNA. TCRdb, not the original authors, processed these V and J calls. This sample gives 45,000 to 75,000 distinct CDR3 sequences in total; roughly 50% of them show up just once. The ten largest clones represent 9.5% to 15% of the sample.

CDR1 and CDR2, looked up from the germline V gene, are MDHEN and SYDVKM. The CDR3 holds 14 amino acids from the cysteine to the phenylalanine. Of all the DNA, just the CDR3 is kept, 42 bases in frame from base 1. V has 8 bases trimmed and J has 5 bases trimmed; junction bases matching no gene number 5. Ophthalmopathy patients had moderately to severely active disease, with a Clinical Activity Score of 3 or more, a NOSPECS grade of 4 or more, and a disease duration of less than 3 months. Patients with uncontrolled infections, other autoimmune diseases, pregnancy or lactation were excluded. Diagnoses were established on the basis of clinical symptoms, serum thyroxine and TRAb, thyroid ultrasound, and orbital computed tomography. PBMCs were separated from roughly 9.6 ml of fresh peripheral blood using Ficoll-Paque density gradient centrifugation. Total RNA was extracted with Trizol reagent, and quality was checked on an Agilent 2100 Bioanalyzer.

The receptor was derived from a woman in her twenties or thirties with Graves' ophthalmopathy. The rearranged chain carries TRBV28 and TRBJ1-5; 11 central nucleotides agree with TRBD1. Sequencing used blood. The CDR3 protein is CASLAGQGDQPQHF. The DNA sequence reads TGTGCCAGCCTAGCGGGACAGGGGGATCAGCCCCAGCATTTT. The CDR3 plus the reference TRBV28 and TRBJ1-5 genes for the other parts give the full variable domain: DVKVTQSSRYLVKRTGEKVFLECVQDMDHENMFWYRQDPGLGLRLIYFSYDVKMKEKGDIPEGYSVSREKKERFSLILESASTNQTSMYLCASLAGQGDQPQHFGDGTRLSIL.